A single sample is the source of the 7 T cell receptor beta chains below, sequenced in a study of long-term antiretroviral therapy in people with HIV. This was the immunoSEQ v3.0 assay at survey level. Data came from immunoSEQ multiplex PCR; TCRdb stores just in-frame clones and leaves some out. The sample includes 30,000 to 40,000 clones, approximately 80% of them seen just once. The material was unsorted PBMCs, obtained 0.6 years after starting antiretroviral therapy. The receptors come from a young man with HIV.

This sequence joins TRBV7-2 and TRBJ2-7; 11 nucleotides align to TRBD2. The CDR3 consists of 15 residues. Germline CDR1 SGHTA, CDR2 FQGNSA. V lost 6 bases, J lost 6 bases, and 10 bases stayed unmatched. The CDR3: CASRIAGGPLAEQYF. The CDR3 DNA reads TGTGCCAGCAGGATAGCGGGAGGGCCTCTTGCCGAGCAGTACTTC.

The genes are TRBV28 and TRBJ2-3; a weak D match, TRBD2 (6 bases). The CDR3 is 15 residues long. V shed 2 bases and J shed 3 bases, with 12 bases lying between them. Germline V gives CDR1 MDHEN, CDR2 SYDVKM. The CDR3 DNA reads TGTGCCAGCAGTTTAGGTCTAGCGTTGACAGATACGCAGTATTTT. Its protein product is CASSLGLALTDTQYF.

This clone is termed medium-sized. V is TRBV10-2 and J is TRBJ2-1; D gene unclear. The CDR3 covers 13 residues. From germline, CDR1 is WSHSY and CDR2 SAAADI. V lost 7 bases, J lost 0 bases, and 7 bases lay in between. DNA for the CDR3: TGCGCCAGCAAGGAGAGCTCCTACAATGAGCAGTTCTTC. Protein sequence: CASKESSYNEQFF.

The chain carries TRBV5-1 and TRBJ1-4, with D maybe TRBD1 (6 bases). This CDR3 spans 15 amino acids. V was cut by 1 base and J by 5 bases, with 12 bases left in between. Looked up from germline, CDR1 is SGHRS and CDR2 is YFSETQ. The DNA for the CDR3 is TGCGCCAGCAGCTTGAGTGGGGGCGTAAATGAAAAACTGTTTTTT. This sequence encodes CASSLSGGVNEKLFF. Drawing the rest from reference TRBV5-1 and TRBJ1-4, the complete variable domain is KAGVTQTPRYLIKTRGQQVTLSCSPISGHRSVSWYQQTPGQGLQFLFEYFSETQRNKGNFPGRFSGRQFSNSRSEMNVSTLELGDSALYLCASSLSGGVNEKLFFGSGTQLSVL.

The J gene is TRBJ2-2, the V gene TRBV5-1; 8 bases line up with TRBD1. Germline loops: CDR1 SGHRS, CDR2 YFSETQ. The CDR3 sequence is 16 residues long. J was trimmed by 0 bases and V by 4 bases; bases with no gene match: 5. As DNA, the CDR3 is TGCGCCAGCAGCCTAACGACAGGGGCGAACACCGGGGAGCTGTTTTTT. As protein: CASSLTTGANTGELFF.

V is TRBV6-1 and J is TRBJ1-1; D unclear. This CDR3 has 10 amino acids. V was trimmed by 8 bases and J by 6 bases, leaving 7 bases between them. Germline-derived CDR1 and CDR2 are MNHNS and SASEGT. CDR3 DNA: TGTGCCAGCGGACCTTCTGAAGCTTTCTTT. This translates into CASGPSEAFF.

V is TRBV12-5 and J is TRBJ1-1; a weak D match, TRBD1 (5 bases). The CDR3 is 17 residues long. V lost 7 bases and J 6 bases, leaving 27 bases between the germline ends. Germline V lookup: CDR1 LGHNT, CDR2 FRNRAP. The CDR3 is CASAFVVARGGFSEAFF. The CDR3 DNA reads as TGTGCTAGTGCTTTTGTCGTGGCAAGGGGTGGTTTCTCTGAAGCTTTCTTT.